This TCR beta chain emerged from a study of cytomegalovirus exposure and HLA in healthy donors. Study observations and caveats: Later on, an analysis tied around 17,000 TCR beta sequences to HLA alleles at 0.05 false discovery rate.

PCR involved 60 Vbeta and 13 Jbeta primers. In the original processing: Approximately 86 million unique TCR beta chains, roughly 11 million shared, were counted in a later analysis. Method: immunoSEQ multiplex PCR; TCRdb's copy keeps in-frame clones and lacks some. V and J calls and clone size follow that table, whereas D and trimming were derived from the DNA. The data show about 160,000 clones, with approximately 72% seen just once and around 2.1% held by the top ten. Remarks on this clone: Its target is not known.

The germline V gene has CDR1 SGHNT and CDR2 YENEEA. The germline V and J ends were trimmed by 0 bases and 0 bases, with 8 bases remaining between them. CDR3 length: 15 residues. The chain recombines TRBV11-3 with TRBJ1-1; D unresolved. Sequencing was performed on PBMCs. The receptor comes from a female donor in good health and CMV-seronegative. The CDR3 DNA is TGTGCCAGCAGCTTAGATTCGCGCATGAACACTGAAGCTTTCTTT. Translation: CASSLDSRMNTEAFF. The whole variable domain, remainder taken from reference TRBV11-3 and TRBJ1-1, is EAGVVQSPRYKIIEKKQPVAFWCNPISGHNTLYWYLQNLGQGPELLIRYENEEAVDDSQLPKDRFSAERLKGVDSTLKIQPAELGDSAVYLCASSLDSRMNTEAFFGQGTRLTVV.